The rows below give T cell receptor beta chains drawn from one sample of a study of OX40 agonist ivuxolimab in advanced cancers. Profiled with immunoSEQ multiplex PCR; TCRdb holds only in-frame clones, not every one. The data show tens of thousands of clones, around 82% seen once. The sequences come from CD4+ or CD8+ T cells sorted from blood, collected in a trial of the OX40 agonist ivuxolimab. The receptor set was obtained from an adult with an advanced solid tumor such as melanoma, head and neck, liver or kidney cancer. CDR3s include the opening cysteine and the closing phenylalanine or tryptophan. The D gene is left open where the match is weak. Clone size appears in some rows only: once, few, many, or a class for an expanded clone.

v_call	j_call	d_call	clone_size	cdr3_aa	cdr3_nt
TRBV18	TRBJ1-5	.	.	CASSELDSSNQPQHF	TGTGCCAGCTCAGAATTGGACAGTAGCAATCAGCCCCAGCATTTT
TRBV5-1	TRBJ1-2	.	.	CASSPDGSNYGYTF	TGCGCCAGCAGCCCCGACGGCTCTAACTATGGCTACACCTTC
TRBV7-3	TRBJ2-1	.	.	CASSPHRGETYNEQFF	TGTGCCAGCAGCCCCCATCGCGGAGAGACCTACAATGAGCAGTTCTTC
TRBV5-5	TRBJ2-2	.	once	CASSLAAGFGTGELFF	TGTGCCAGCAGCTTGGCTGCGGGATTTGGGACCGGGGAGCTGTTTTTT
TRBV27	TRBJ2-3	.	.	CASSLGDRIDTQYF	TGTGCCAGCAGTTTGGGGGATAGAATAGATACGCAGTATTTT
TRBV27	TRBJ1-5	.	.	CASSLSFGQGSSQPQHF	TGTGCCAGCAGTTTATCGTTTGGGCAGGGGAGTTCCCAGCCTCAGCATTTT
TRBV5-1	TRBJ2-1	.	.	CASSPQQVYNEQFF	TGCGCCAGCAGCCCACAACAGGTTTACAATGAGCAGTTCTTC
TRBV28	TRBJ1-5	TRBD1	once	CASSWTGTGNQPQHF	TGTGCCAGCAGTTGGACAGGGACTGGCAATCAGCCCCAGCATTTT
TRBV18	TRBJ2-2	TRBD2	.	CASSPGLRTGELFF	TGTGCCAGCTCTCCGGGACTACGGACCGGGGAGCTGTTTTTT
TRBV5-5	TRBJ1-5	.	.	CASSLSSDRINQPQHF	TGTGCCAGCAGCTTGTCTTCTGACAGGATCAATCAGCCCCAGCATTTT
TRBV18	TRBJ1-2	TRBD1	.	CASSILGQGISDYGYTF	TGTGCCAGCTCAATCCTTGGACAGGGGATTTCTGACTATGGCTACACCTTC
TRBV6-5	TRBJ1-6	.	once	CASSYGTGSPLHF	TGTGCCAGCAGTTACGGGACCGGGTCACCCCTCCACTTT
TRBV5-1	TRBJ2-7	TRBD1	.	CASSSWTGPNYEQYF	TGCGCCAGCAGCTCCTGGACAGGGCCCAACTACGAGCAGTACTTC
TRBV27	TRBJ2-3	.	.	CASRRQGYTDTQYF	TGTGCCAGCCGCCGTCAGGGATACACAGATACGCAGTATTTT
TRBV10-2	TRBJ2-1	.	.	CASSEFGALGDEQFF	TGCGCCAGCAGTGAGTTTGGGGCCCTGGGGGATGAGCAGTTCTTC
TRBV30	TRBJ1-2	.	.	CAWTTGLNYGYTF	TGTGCCTGGACCACGGGATTAAACTATGGCTACACCTTC
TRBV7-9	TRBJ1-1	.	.	CASSSIHWGNTEAFF	TGTGCCAGCAGCTCCATACACTGGGGGAACACTGAAGCTTTCTTT
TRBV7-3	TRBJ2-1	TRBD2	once	CASSPTGTSGTLSYNEQFF	TGTGCCAGCAGCCCTACCGGGACTAGCGGGACCCTCTCCTACAATGAGCAGTTCTTC
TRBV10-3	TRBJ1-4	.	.	CAISESGLLDEKLFF	TGTGCCATCAGTGAGTCGGGCCTCTTAGATGAAAAACTGTTTTTT
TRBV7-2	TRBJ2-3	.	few	CASSLMRGYTDTQYF	TGTGCCAGCAGCTTAATGAGGGGGTACACAGATACGCAGTATTTT
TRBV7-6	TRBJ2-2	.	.	CASSFSPAGGELFF	TGTGCCAGCAGCTTCTCCCCAGCCGGCGGGGAGCTGTTTTTT
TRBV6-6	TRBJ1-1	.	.	CASSYSRYMNTEAFF	TGTGCCAGCAGTTACTCCCGTTACATGAACACTGAAGCTTTCTTT
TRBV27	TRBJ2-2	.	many	CASSSTPSRAGELFF	TGTGCCAGCAGTTCCACCCCCTCAAGGGCGGGGGAGCTGTTTTTT
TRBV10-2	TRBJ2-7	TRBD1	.	CASSDRGYEQYF	TGCGCCAGCAGTGACAGGGGGTACGAGCAGTACTTC
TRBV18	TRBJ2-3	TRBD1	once	CASSPQGMTGKTDTQYF	TGTGCCAGCTCACCACAGGGTATGACAGGGAAGACAGATACGCAGTATTTT
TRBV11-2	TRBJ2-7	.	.	CASSPTGQSYEQYF	TGTGCCAGCAGCCCCACGGGACAAAGCTACGAGCAGTACTTC
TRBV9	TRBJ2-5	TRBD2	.	CASSVGEAGGRETQYF	TGTGCCAGCAGCGTAGGGGAAGCGGGAGGGAGGGAGACCCAGTACTTC
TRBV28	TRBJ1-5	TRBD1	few	CASSTGTGNQPQHF	TGTGCCAGCAGTACCGGGACAGGGAATCAGCCCCAGCATTTT
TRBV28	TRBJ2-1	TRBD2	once	CASSNLAGRRNEQFF	TGTGCCAGCAGTAACCTAGCGGGACGGCGCAATGAGCAGTTCTTC
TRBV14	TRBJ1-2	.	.	CASSRVGRYDGYTF	TGTGCCAGCAGCCGCGTGGGCAGGTACGATGGCTACACCTTC
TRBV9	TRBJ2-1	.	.	CASSVDFLTTSYNEQFF	TGTGCCAGCAGCGTAGATTTCTTGACCACGAGTTACAATGAGCAGTTCTTC
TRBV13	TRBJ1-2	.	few	CASSLRTYGYTF	TGTGCCAGCAGCTTAAGGACCTATGGCTACACCTTC
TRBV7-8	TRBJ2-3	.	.	CASSLMGTDTQYF	TGTGCCAGCAGCTTGATGGGCACAGATACGCAGTATTTT
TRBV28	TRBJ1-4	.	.	CASQGSAEKLFF	TGTGCCAGTCAGGGGTCCGCTGAAAAACTGTTTTTT
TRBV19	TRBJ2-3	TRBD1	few	CASSRGRLTDTQYF	TGTGCCAGTAGCAGGGGGAGACTCACAGATACGCAGTATTTT
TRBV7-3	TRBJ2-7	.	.	CASSSGLPGLYEQYF	TGTGCCAGCAGCTCCGGACTGCCAGGACTCTACGAGCAGTACTTC
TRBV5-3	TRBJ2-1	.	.	CARSLAGGIGSYNEQFF	TGTGCCAGAAGCTTGGCAGGCGGGATCGGGTCCTACAATGAGCAGTTCTTC
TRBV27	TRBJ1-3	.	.	CASRPMGPGNTIYF	TGTGCCAGCAGACCCATGGGGCCTGGAAACACCATATATTTT
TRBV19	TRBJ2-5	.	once	CASSLDRSRETQYF	TGTGCCAGTAGTCTCGACCGGAGTCGAGAGACCCAGTACTTC
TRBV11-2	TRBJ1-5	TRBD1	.	CASSLGDRQPQHF	TGTGCCAGCAGCTTAGGGGACAGACAGCCCCAGCATTTT
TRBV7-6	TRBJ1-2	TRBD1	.	CASSRQGYYGYTF	TGTGCCAGCAGCCGACAGGGATACTATGGCTACACCTTC
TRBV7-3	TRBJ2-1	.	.	CASSFGDSGYNEQFF	TGTGCCAGCAGCTTTGGGGATTCCGGCTACAATGAGCAGTTCTTC
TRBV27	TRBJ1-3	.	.	CASSVGCRGLGNTIYF	TGTGCCAGCAGTGTAGGTTGCAGGGGTTTAGGAAACACCATATATTTT
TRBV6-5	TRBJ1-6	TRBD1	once	CASSSGQNSSPLHF	TGTGCCAGCAGCTCGGGACAGAACAGCTCACCCCTCCACTTT
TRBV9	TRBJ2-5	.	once	CASSARRVGGQETQYF	TGTGCCAGCAGCGCGCGCAGGGTCGGGGGACAAGAGACCCAGTACTTC
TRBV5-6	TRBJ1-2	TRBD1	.	CASNEDRFDGYTF	TGTGCCAGCAACGAGGACAGGTTCGATGGCTACACCTTC
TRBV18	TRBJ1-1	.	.	CASSPQWGVTEAFF	TGTGCCAGCTCACCCCAGTGGGGAGTTACTGAAGCTTTCTTT
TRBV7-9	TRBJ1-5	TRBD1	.	CASSPTRTGGNQPQHF	TGTGCCAGCAGCCCTACCCGGACAGGGGGCAATCAGCCCCAGCATTTT
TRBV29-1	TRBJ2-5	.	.	CSVEVTGQETQYF	TGCAGCGTTGAGGTGACGGGGCAAGAGACCCAGTACTTC
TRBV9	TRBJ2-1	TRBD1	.	CASSTRQGSHEQFF	TGTGCCAGCAGCACCCGACAGGGGAGCCATGAGCAGTTCTTC
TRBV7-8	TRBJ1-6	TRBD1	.	CASSLRGSNWDPSYNSPLHF	TGTGCCAGCAGCCTCAGGGGGTCCAATTGGGACCCCTCCTATAATTCACCCCTCCACTTT
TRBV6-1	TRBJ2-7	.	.	CASKRRRSSYEQYF	TGTGCCAGCAAAAGGCGGCGGAGCTCCTACGAGCAGTACTTC
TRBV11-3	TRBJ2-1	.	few	CASSPVGGRGYNEQFF	TGTGCCAGCAGCCCGGTCGGAGGACGCGGCTACAATGAGCAGTTCTTC
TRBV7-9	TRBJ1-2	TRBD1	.	CASSSQGPYGYTF	TGTGCCAGCAGCTCACAGGGGCCTTATGGCTACACCTTC
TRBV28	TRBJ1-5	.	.	CATQGSNQPQHF	TGTGCCACCCAGGGGTCCAATCAGCCCCAGCATTTT
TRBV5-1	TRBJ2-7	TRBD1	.	CASSSQGDSYEQYF	TGCGCCAGCAGCTCCCAGGGGGACTCCTACGAGCAGTACTTC
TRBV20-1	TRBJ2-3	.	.	CSARIRNTQYF	TGCAGTGCTAGAATACGGAATACGCAGTATTTT
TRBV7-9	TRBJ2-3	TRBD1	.	CASSSGQGPPNSDTQYF	TGTGCCAGCAGCTCCGGACAGGGTCCCCCTAATTCAGATACGCAGTATTTT
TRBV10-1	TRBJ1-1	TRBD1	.	CASSWDRGAEAFF	TGCGCCAGCAGCTGGGACAGGGGCGCTGAAGCTTTCTTT